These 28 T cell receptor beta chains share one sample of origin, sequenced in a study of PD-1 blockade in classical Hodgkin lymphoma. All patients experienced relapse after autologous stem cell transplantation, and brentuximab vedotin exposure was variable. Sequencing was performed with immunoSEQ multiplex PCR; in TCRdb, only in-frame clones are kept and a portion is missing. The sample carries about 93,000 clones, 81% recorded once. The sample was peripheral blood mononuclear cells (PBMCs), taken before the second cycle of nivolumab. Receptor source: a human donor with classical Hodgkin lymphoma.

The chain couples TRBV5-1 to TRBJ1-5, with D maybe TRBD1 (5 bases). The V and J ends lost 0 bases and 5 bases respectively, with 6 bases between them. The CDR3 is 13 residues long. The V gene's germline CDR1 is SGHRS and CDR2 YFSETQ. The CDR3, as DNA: TGCGCCAGCAGCTTGGGACAGTATCAGCCCCAGCATTTT. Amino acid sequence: CASSLGQYQPQHF.

CDR3 nucleotide sequence: TGTGCCAGCAGGCTCGGGAACACTGAAGCTTTCTTT. Encoded protein: CASRLGNTEAFF. The chain has TRBV6-1 and TRBJ1-1; D is uncertain. CDR1 is MNHNS and CDR2 is SASEGT in the germline V gene. V lost 6 bases and J lost 1, with 6 bases in between. The CDR3 contains 12 residues.

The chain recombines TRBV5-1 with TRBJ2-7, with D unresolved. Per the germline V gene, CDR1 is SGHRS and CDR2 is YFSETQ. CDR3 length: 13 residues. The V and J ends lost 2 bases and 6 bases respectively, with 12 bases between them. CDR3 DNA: TGCGCCAGCAGCTTAGGTGGGGTCTCCGAGCAGTACTTC. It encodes CASSLGGVSEQYF.

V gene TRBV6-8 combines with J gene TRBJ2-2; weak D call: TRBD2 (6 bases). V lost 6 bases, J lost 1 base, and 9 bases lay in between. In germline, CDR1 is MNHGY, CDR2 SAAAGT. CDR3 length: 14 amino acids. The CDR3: CASRVGLNTGELFF. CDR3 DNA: TGTGCCAGCAGGGTGGGACTGAACACCGGGGAGCTGTTTTTT.

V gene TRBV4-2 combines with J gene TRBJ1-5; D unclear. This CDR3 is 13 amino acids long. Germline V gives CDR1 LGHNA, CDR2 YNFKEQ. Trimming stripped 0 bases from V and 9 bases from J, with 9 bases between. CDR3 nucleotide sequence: TGTGCCAGCAGCCAAGAAGAGCGCCGGCCCCAGCATTTT. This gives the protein CASSQEERRPQHF.

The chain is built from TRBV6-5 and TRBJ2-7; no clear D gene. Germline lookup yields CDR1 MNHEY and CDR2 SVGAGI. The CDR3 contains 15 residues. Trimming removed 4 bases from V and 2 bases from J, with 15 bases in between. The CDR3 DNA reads TGTGCCAGCAGTTCCCCAACACTGGCGGCCTACGAGCAGTACTTC. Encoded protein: CASSSPTLAAYEQYF.

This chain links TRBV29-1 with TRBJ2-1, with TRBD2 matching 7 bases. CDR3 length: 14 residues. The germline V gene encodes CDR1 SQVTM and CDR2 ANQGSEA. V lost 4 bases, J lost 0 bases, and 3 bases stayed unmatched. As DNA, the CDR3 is TGCAGCGTTGTCGGCGGGAGCTCCTACAATGAGCAGTTCTTC. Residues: CSVVGGSSYNEQFF.

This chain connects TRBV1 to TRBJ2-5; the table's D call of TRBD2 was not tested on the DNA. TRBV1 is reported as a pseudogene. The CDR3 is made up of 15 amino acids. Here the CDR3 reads CTSSHSAGGGETQYF. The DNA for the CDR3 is TGCACCAGCAGCCACTCCGCTGGCGGGGGAGAGACCCAGTACTTC.

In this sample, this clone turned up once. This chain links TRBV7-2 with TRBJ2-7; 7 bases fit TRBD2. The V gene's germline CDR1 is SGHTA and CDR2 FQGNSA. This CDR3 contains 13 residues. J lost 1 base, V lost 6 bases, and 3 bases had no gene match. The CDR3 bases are TGTGCCAGCAGACAAGCGGGGTCCTACGAGCAGTACTTC. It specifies CASRQAGSYEQYF.

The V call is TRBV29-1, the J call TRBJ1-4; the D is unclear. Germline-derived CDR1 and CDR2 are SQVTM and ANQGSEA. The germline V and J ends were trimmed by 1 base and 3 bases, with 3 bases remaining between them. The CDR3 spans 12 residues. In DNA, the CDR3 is TGCAGCGTTGAAGGAGCTAATGAAAAACTGTTTTTT. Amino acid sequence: CSVEGANEKLFF.

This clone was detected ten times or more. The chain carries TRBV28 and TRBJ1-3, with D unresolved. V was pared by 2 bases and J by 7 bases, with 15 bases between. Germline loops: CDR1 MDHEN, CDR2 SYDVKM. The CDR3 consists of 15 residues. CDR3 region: CASSLSGEAENTIYF. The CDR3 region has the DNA TGTGCCAGCAGTTTAAGCGGGGAGGCGGAGAACACCATATATTTT.

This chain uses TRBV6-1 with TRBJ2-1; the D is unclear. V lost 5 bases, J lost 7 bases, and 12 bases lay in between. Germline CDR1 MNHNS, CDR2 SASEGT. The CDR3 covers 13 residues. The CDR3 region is CASSISSYNEQFF. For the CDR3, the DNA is TGTGCCAGCAGTATATCTAGTTATAATGAGCAGTTCTTC.

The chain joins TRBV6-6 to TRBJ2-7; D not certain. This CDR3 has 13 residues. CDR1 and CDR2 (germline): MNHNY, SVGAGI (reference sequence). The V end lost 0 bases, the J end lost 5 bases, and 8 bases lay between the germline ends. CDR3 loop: CASSYSSANEQYF. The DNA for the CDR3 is TGTGCCAGCAGTTACTCCTCCGCAAACGAGCAGTACTTC.

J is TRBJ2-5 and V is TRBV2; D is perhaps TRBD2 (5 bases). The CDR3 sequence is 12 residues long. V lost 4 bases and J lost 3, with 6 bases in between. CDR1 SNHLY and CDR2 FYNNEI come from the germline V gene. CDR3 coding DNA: TGTGCCAGCAGTGTCGGGGAAGAGACCCAGTACTTC. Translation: CASSVGEETQYF.

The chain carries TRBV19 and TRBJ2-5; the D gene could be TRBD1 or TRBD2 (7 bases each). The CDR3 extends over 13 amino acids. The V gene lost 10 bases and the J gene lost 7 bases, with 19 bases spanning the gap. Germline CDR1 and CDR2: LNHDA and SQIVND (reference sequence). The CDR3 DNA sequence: TGTGCCACGCAACAGGGGAGGGGGGCGACCCAGTACTTC. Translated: CATQQGRGATQYF.

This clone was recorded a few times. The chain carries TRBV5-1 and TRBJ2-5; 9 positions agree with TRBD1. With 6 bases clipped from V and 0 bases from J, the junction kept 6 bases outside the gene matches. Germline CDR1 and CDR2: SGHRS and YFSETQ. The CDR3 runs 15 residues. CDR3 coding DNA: TGCGCCAGCAAACGGACAGGGGCCAACCAAGAGACCCAGTACTTC. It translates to CASKRTGANQETQYF. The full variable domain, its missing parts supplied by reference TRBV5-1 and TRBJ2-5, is KAGVTQTPRYLIKTRGQQVTLSCSPISGHRSVSWYQQTPGQGLQFLFEYFSETQRNKGNFPGRFSGRQFSNSRSEMNVSTLELGDSALYLCASKRTGANQETQYFGPGTRLLVL.

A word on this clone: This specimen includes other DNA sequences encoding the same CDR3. The CDR3 region is CASSLLAGSYEQYF. The CDR3 bases are TGTGCCAGCAGTTTATTAGCGGGATCCTACGAGCAGTACTTC. This chain uses TRBV27 with TRBJ2-7; TRBD2 matches 8 bases. The CDR3 is 14 amino acids. V dropped 1 base and J dropped 1; count of bases not matched to a gene: 0. CDR1 and CDR2 (germline): MNHEY, SMNVEV (reference sequence).

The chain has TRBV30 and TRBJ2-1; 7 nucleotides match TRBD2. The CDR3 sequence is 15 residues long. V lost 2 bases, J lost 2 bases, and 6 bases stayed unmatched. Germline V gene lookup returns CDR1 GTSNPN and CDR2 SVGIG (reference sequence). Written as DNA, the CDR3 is TGTGCCTGGAGTCCTAGGCTAGCGGCCTACAATGAGCAGTTCTTC. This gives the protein CAWSPRLAAYNEQFF.

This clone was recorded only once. The CDR3 DNA is TGTGCCAGCAGTGAAGTACTTGGGGGATCCGGGGAGCTGTTTTTT. It specifies CASSEVLGGSGELFF. The rearrangement uses TRBV2 and TRBJ2-2, with D perhaps matching TRBD1 or TRBD2 (5 bases each). CDR1 is SNHLY, CDR2 FYNNEI, per germline. V gave up 1 base and J gave up 6 bases, with 12 bases separating them. This CDR3 is built from 15 residues.

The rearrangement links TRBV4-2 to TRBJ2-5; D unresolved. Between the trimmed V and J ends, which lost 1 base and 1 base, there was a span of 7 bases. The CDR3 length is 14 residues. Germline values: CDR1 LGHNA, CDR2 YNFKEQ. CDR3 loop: CASSQVGSQETQYF. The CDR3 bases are TGTGCCAGCAGCCAAGTGGGCAGCCAAGAGACCCAGTACTTC.

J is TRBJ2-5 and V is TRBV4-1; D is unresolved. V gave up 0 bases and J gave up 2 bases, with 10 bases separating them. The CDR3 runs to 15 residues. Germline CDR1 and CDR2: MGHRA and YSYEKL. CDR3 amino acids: CASSQDGVGQETQYF. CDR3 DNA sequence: TGCGCCAGCAGCCAAGATGGAGTAGGACAAGAGACCCAGTACTTC.

The CDR3 protein is CASSSGTGSEKLFF. DNA of the CDR3: TGCGCCAGCAGCTCCGGGACAGGGAGTGAAAAACTGTTTTTT. The J gene is TRBJ1-4, the V gene TRBV5-1, with 9 bases aligning to TRBD1. The CDR3 consists of 14 residues. Germline values: CDR1 SGHRS, CDR2 YFSETQ. J lost 7 bases, V lost 3 bases, and 4 bases had no gene match.

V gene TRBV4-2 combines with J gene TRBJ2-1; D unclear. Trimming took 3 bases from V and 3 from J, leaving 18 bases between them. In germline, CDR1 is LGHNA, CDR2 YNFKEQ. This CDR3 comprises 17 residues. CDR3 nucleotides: TGTGCCAGCAGCCAGATCAGGTCGGGTAATCTCTACAATGAGCAGTTCTTC. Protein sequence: CASSQIRSGNLYNEQFF.

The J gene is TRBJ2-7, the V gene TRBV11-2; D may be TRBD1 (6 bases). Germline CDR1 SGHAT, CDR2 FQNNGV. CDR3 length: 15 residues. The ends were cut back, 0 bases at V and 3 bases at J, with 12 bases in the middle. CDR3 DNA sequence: TGTGCCAGCAGCTTAGATCAGGGCAGGGGCTACGAGCAGTACTTC. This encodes CASSLDQGRGYEQYF.

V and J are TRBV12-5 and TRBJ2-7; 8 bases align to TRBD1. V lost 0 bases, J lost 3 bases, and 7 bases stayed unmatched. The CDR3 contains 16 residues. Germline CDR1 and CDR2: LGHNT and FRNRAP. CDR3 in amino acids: CASGLVTTGAYYEQYF. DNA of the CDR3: TGTGCTAGTGGTTTGGTTACGACAGGGGCGTACTACGAGCAGTACTTC.

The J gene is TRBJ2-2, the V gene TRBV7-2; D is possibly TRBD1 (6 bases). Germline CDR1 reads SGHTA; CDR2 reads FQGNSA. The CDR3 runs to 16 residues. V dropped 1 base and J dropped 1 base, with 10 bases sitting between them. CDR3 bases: TGTGCCAGCAGCTTAGTTGGGGGCCGGAACACCGGGGAGCTGTTTTTT. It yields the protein CASSLVGGRNTGELFF.

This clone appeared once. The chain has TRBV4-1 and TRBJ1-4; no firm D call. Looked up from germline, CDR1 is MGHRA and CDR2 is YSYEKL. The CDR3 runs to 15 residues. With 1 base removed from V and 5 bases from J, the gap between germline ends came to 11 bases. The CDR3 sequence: CASSQGRLPNEKLFF. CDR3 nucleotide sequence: TGCGCCAGCAGCCAAGGGAGGTTGCCAAATGAAAAACTGTTTTTT.

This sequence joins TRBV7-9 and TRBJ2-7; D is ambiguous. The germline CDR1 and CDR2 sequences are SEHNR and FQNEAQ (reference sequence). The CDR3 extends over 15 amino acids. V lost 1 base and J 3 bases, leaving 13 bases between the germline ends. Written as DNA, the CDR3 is TGTGCCAGCAGCTTAGAAAGGGTTTGGGGCTACGAGCAGTACTTC. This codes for CASSLERVWGYEQYF. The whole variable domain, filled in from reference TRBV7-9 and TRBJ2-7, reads DTGVSQNPRHKITKRGQNVTFRCDPISEHNRLYWYRQTLGQGPEFLTYFQNEAQLEKSRLLSDRFSAERPKGSFSTLEIQRTEQGDSAMYLCASSLERVWGYEQYFGPGTRLTVT.